Below, 20 T cell receptor beta chains from the same sample are listed, as sequenced in a study of blood T cell repertoires in COVID-19 (dated by TCRdb to 2020 to 2022). Receptor amplification or capture employed the immunoSEQ multiplex PCR assay. Sourced from immuneACCESS, this table was stored by TCRdb with only in-frame sequences that have V and J called. A share of the clones is absent; for the studies checked, an unresolved V gene accounts for under half, and the remainder has no known explanation. Counted in this sample were tens of thousands of clones; around 80% of them appeared once. 20% to 25% of the sample is in the top ten clones. Sequenced input: peripheral blood. Receptor source: a woman aged 60-75 years with acute or convalescent COVID-19.

This rearrangement joins TRBV19 to TRBJ1-5, with D possibly TRBD1 on 6 matching bases. V lost 3 bases to trimming and J lost 3 bases, with 12 bases between them. Per germline, CDR1 LNHDA and CDR2 SQIVND (reference sequence). The CDR3 is 15 residues long. The chain's CDR3 is CASSILGAANQPQHF. The CDR3 DNA reads as TGTGCCAGTAGTATTCTGGGGGCCGCCAATCAGCCCCAGCATTTT.

The table lists this clone with a count of one. The chain joins TRBV6-2 or TRBV6-3 to TRBJ2-5, with TRBD2 matching 9 bases. V was clipped by 5 bases and J by 4 bases; unmatched bases: 5. CDR3 length equals 14 residues. Germline CDR1 and CDR2: MNHEY and SVGEGT. The CDR3 spells CASSAGLAPETQYF. Written as DNA, the CDR3 is TGTGCCAGCAGTGCGGGACTAGCACCAGAGACCCAGTACTTC.

The chain joins TRBV14 to TRBJ1-3; D may be TRBD1 (5 bases). The germline V gene encodes CDR1 SGHDN and CDR2 FVKESK. Deletions cut 4 bases from V and 4 bases from J, with 14 bases between. CDR3 size: 15 residues. The CDR3 coding sequence is TGTGCCAGCAGCCCCCTGGCAGGGCCGGGAAACACCATATATTTT. It yields the protein CASSPLAGPGNTIYF.

V and J are TRBV6-5 and TRBJ1-1; TRBD1 agrees at 8 bases. The V and J ends lost 6 bases and 3 bases, in that order; junction bases with no gene match: 3. Germline-derived CDR1 and CDR2 are MNHEY and SVGAGI. The CDR3 has 13 residues. In DNA, the CDR3 is TGTGCCAGCAGCAGACAGGGGCACACTGAAGCTTTCTTT. Protein product: CASSRQGHTEAFF.

This sequence joins TRBV7-6 and TRBJ1-5, with 7 bases aligning to TRBD1. The CDR3 runs 14 residues. Trimming removed 5 bases from V and 6 bases from J; junction bases left unmatched: 7. Per the germline V gene, CDR1 is SGHVS and CDR2 is FNYEAQ. CDR3 sequence (DNA): TGTGCCAGCAGCGCGACAGGGAGCGGTCAGCCCCAGCATTTT. Its protein product is CASSATGSGQPQHF.

As DNA, the CDR3 is TGTGCCAGTAGTGCACTACAGGGCCAGCCCCAGCATTTT. It codes for CASSALQGQPQHF. The chain couples TRBV19 to TRBJ1-5, with a weak D call TRBD1 (6 bases). V lost 5 bases, J lost 7 bases, and 12 bases lay in between. CDR1 and CDR2 from the germline V gene are LNHDA and SQIVND (reference sequence). The CDR3 is made up of 13 amino acids.

The rearrangement links TRBV2 to TRBJ1-2; TRBD1 matches 10 bases. The CDR3 has 13 amino acids. After removal of 11 bases from V and 10 bases from J, the junction contained 13 bases not matched to a gene. The germline V gene has CDR1 SNHLY and CDR2 FYNNEI. The CDR3 sequence: CAGRDRGHQFYTF. The CDR3 DNA is TGTGCCGGCCGGGACAGGGGCCACCAATTCTACACCTTC. The whole variable domain, filled in from reference TRBV2 and TRBJ1-2, reads EPEVTQTPSHQVTQMGQEVILRCVPISNHLYFYWYRQILGQKVEFLVSFYNNEISEKSEIFDDQFSVERPDGSNFTLKIRSTKLEDSAMYFCAGRDRGHQFYTFGSGTRLTVV.

This chain joins TRBV20-1 and TRBJ2-3; 10 nucleotides align to TRBD1. CDR1 and CDR2 from the germline V gene are DFQATT and SNEGSKA (reference sequence). This CDR3 has 15 amino acids. J lost 1 base, V lost 3 bases, and 4 bases had no gene match. The CDR3: CSASDGQGGTDTQYF. The CDR3, as DNA: TGCAGTGCTAGTGATGGACAGGGGGGCACAGATACGCAGTATTTT.

The rearrangement joins TRBV9 to TRBJ2-3; no clear D. CDR3 size: 13 residues. The germline CDR1 and CDR2 sequences are SGDLS and YYNGEE. V gave up 0 bases and J gave up 4 bases, with 6 bases separating them. The CDR3 is CASSVELSDTQYF. In DNA form, the CDR3 reads TGTGCCAGCAGCGTAGAGCTTTCAGATACGCAGTATTTT.

This clone was observed a few times. The rearrangement uses TRBV3-1 (or the pseudogene TRBV3-2) and TRBJ2-2, with D maybe TRBD1 (5 bases). The CDR3 has 17 residues. Per germline, CDR1 LGHDT and CDR2 YNNKEL (reference sequence). V gave up 1 base and J gave up 0 bases, with 12 bases separating them. CDR3 coding DNA: TGTGCCAGCAGCCAAGGTAGGGGCGCCGCGAACACCGGGGAGCTGTTTTTT. Protein: CASSQGRGAANTGELFF.

This clone showed up just once. The chain has TRBV11-3 and TRBJ2-2; 8 bases agree with TRBD1. Unmatched junction bases numbered 1, after V lost 4 bases and J lost 0 bases. The CDR3 loop spans 15 amino acids. Germline V gives CDR1 SGHNT, CDR2 YENEEA. The CDR3 sequence: CASSSQGANTGELFF. CDR3 sequence (DNA): TGTGCCAGCAGCTCACAGGGGGCGAACACCGGGGAGCTGTTTTTT.

The chain carries TRBV9 and TRBJ1-2; D might be TRBD1 (6 bases). Germline V gene lookup returns CDR1 SGDLS and CDR2 YYNGEE. This CDR3 contains 15 residues. V was trimmed by 0 bases and J by 2 bases, leaving 11 bases between them. Here the CDR3 reads CASSVEEGGNYGYTF. CDR3 sequence (DNA): TGTGCCAGCAGCGTAGAGGAGGGGGGGAACTATGGCTACACCTTC.

The chain combines TRBV30 with TRBJ1-1; D unresolved. With 3 bases removed from V and 1 base from J, the gap between germline ends came to 6 bases. This CDR3 region has 12 residues. The germline CDR1 and CDR2 sequences are GTSNPN and SVGIG (reference sequence). The CDR3 is CAWRAGNTEAFF. The CDR3 DNA reads TGTGCCTGGAGAGCAGGGAACACTGAAGCTTTCTTT.

By its share, this clone is medium-sized (0.01 to 0.1%). V is TRBV7-9 and J is TRBJ2-7; D gene unclear. V lost 2 bases and J 4 bases, leaving 6 bases between the germline ends. CDR1 SEHNR and CDR2 FQNEAQ come from the germline V gene (reference sequence). This CDR3 comprises 12 residues. The CDR3 region is CASSLPGYEQYF. Written as DNA, the CDR3 is TGTGCCAGCAGCTTACCGGGTTACGAGCAGTACTTC.

The V call is TRBV5-1, the J call TRBJ2-3; D is possibly TRBD1 (6 bases). This CDR3 has 14 residues. The V end lost 4 bases, the J end lost 4 bases, and 13 bases lay between the germline ends. CDR1 and CDR2 from the germline V gene are SGHRS and YFSETQ. The CDR3, as DNA: TGCGCCAGCAGCCGATTTGGGACACCAGATACGCAGTATTTT. Amino acids: CASSRFGTPDTQYF.

The chain carries TRBV14 and TRBJ2-7; weak D call: TRBD2 (6 bases). The CDR3 runs 16 residues. V was clipped by 3 bases and J by 3 bases, with 18 bases between them. The germline V gene encodes CDR1 SGHDN and CDR2 FVKESK. The CDR3 DNA reads TGTGCCAGCAGCCAGTTATTGGGGTTGGGACTCTACGAGCAGTACTTC. It yields the protein CASSQLLGLGLYEQYF. Looking up the rest from reference TRBV14 and TRBJ2-7 gives the full variable domain: EAGVTQFPSHSVIEKGQTVTLRCDPISGHDNLYWYRRVMGKEIKFLLHFVKESKQDESGMPNNRFLAERTGGTYSTLKVQPAELEDSGVYFCASSQLLGLGLYEQYFGPGTRLTVT.

The chain employs TRBV4-1 and TRBJ1-1; 7 bases fit TRBD1. The CDR3 contains 15 residues. Trimming took 3 bases from V and 2 from J; bases not matched to a gene: 6. Germline CDR1 is MGHRA and CDR2 is YSYEKL. This CDR3 reads CASSHDNRGNTEAFF. The CDR3 region has the DNA TGCGCCAGCAGCCACGATAACAGGGGAAACACTGAAGCTTTCTTT.

This clone has a single count. The V and J genes are TRBV7-8 and TRBJ2-5; no clear D. CDR3 size: 16 residues. The ends were cut back, 0 bases at V and 1 base at J, with 12 bases in the middle. Germline loops: CDR1 SGHVS, CDR2 FQNEAQ. CDR3 nucleotides: TGTGCCAGCAGCTTAGCGGTGGGTCGACTCCAAGAGACCCAGTACTTC. Amino acid sequence: CASSLAVGRLQETQYF.

V and J are TRBV7-2 and TRBJ1-2; D gene unclear. The CDR3 length is 16 residues. Deletions cut 0 bases from V and 0 bases from J, with 11 bases between. The V gene's germline CDR1 is SGHTA and CDR2 FQGNSA. This chain's CDR3 is CASSLAHRRANYGYTF. In DNA form, the CDR3 reads TGTGCCAGCAGCTTAGCCCACCGGAGAGCTAACTATGGCTACACCTTC.

The CDR3 DNA reads TGCAGCGTTGAAGTTGCGGGGGGGCCGGAGACCCAGTACTTC. As protein: CSVEVAGGPETQYF. The rearrangement joins TRBV29-1 to TRBJ2-5, with 9 bases matching TRBD2. Germline V lookup: CDR1 SQVTM, CDR2 ANQGSEA. V was pared by 1 base and J by 5 bases, with 5 bases of the junction left unmatched. The CDR3 spans 14 residues.